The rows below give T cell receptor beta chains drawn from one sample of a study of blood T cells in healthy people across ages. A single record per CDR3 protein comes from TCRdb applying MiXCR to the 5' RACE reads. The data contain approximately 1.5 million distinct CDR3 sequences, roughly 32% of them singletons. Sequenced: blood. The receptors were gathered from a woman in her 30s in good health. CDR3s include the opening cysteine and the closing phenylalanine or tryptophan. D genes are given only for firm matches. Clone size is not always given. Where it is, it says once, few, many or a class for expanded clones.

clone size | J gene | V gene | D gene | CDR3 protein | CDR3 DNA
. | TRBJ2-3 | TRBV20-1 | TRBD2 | CSASRGGKQLDTQYF | TGCAGTGCTAGTCGCGGGGGAAAACAATTAGATACGCAGTATTTT
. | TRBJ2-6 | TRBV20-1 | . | CSASRLTGANVLTF | TGCAGTGCATCAAGGTTAACTGGGGCCAACGTCCTGACTTTC
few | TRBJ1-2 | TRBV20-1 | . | CSAPHRYYGYTF | TGCAGTGCGCCACACAGATACTATGGCTACACCTTC
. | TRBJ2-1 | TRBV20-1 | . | CSARPPLDEQFF | TGCAGTGCTAGACCCCCCCTCGATGAGCAGTTCTTC
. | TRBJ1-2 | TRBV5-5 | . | CASSLTASYGYTF | TGTGCCAGCAGCTTGACCGCTTCCTATGGCTACACCTTC
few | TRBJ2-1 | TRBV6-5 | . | CASRVTLTGNEQFF | TGTGCCAGCAGGGTCACCTTGACCGGGAATGAGCAGTTCTTC
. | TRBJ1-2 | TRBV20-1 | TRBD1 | CSARPEDRARANYGYTF | TGCAGTGCTAGACCAGAGGACAGGGCCCGAGCTAACTATGGCTACACCTTC
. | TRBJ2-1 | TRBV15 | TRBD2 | CATSSGYGTSGGRNEQFF | TGTGCCACCAGCTCAGGTTATGGGACTAGCGGGGGCCGAAATGAGCAGTTCTTC
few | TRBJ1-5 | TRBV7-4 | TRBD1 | CASSPRDRVNNQPQHF | TGTGCCAGCAGCCCCCGGGACAGGGTGAACAATCAGCCCCAGCATTTT
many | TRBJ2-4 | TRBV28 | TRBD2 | CASSTGGVVAKNIQYF | TGTGCCAGCAGCACGGGAGGGGTAGTTGCCAAAAACATTCAGTACTTC
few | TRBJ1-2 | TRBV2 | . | CASSVNRGYTF | TGTGCCAGCAGTGTAAACCGTGGCTACACCTTC
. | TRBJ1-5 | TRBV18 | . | CASSPPAGARGQPQHF | TGTGCCAGCTCACCACCGGCAGGGGCGAGAGGTCAGCCCCAGCATTTT
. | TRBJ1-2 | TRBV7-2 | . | CASSPRGGSTYGYTF | TGTGCCAGCAGCCCACGGGGGGGCAGCACCTATGGCTACACCTTC
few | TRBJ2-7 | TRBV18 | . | CASSPYDYEQYF | TGTGCCAGCTCACCATACGACTACGAGCAGTACTTC
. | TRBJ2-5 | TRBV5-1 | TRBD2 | CASSLMGTSGRGETQYF | TGCGCCAGCAGCTTGATGGGGACTAGCGGGAGAGGGGAGACCCAGTACTTC
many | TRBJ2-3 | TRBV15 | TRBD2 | CATSSRTSGGDTQYF | TGTGCCACCAGCTCACGGACTAGCGGGGGGGATACGCAGTATTTT